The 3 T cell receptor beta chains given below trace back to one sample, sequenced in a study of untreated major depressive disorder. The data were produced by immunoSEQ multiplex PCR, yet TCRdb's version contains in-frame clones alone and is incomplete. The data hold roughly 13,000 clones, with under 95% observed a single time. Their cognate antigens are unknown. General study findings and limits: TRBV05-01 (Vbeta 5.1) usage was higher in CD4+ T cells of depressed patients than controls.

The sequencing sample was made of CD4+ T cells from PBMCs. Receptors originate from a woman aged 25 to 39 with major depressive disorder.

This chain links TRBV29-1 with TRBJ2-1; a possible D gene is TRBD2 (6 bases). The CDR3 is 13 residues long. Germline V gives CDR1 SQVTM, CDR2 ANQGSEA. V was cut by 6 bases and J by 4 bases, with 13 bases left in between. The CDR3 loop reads CSVAGRTYNEQFF. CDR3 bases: TGCAGCGTAGCGGGCCGTACTTACAATGAGCAGTTCTTC.

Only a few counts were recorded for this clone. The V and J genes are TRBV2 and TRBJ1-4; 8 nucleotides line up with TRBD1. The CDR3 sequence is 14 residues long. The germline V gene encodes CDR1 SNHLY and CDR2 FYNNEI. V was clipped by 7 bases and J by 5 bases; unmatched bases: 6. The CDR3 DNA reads TGTGCCAGCACCCGGACAGGGCCCAATGAAAAACTGTTTTTT. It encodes CASTRTGPNEKLFF.

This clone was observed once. CDR3 bases: TGTGCCAGCAGCTTGGCGCCCGATGAGCAGTTCTTC. It encodes CASSLAPDEQFF. V is TRBV5-6 and J is TRBJ2-1; D gene uncertain. Germline CDR1 and CDR2: SGHDT and YYEEEE. V gave up 0 bases and J gave up 8 bases, with 6 bases separating them. The CDR3 length is 12 residues.